This T cell receptor (beta chain) derives from a study of early T cells in non-severe SARS-CoV-2 infection. Study results and caveats: The VDJdb matching leaned toward anti-spike CD8 responses and overlooked private and CD4 specificities.

TCRdb passed the 5' RACE reads through MiXCR, listing each CDR3 protein once. In the table there are some 82,000 distinct CDR3 sequences, around an eighth of which are singletons. Germline-derived CDR1 and CDR2 are SGHRS and YFSETQ. The CDR3 covers 14 residues. The V and J ends lost 0 bases and 5 bases respectively, with 11 bases between them. This clonotype was picked up many times. What it binds is not known. The rearrangement joins TRBV5-1 to TRBJ1-1, with D maybe TRBD1 (5 bases). This clonotype originated in an adult who was a healthcare worker with PCR-confirmed SARS-CoV-2 infection or an uninfected control (not recorded which). Sequencing was carried out using whole blood. The CDR3 sequence is CASSLGSGETEAFF. CDR3 coding DNA: TGCGCCAGCAGCTTGGGGTCGGGGGAGACTGAAGCTTTCTTT.